Shown below are 27 T cell receptor beta chains from a single sample sequenced in a study of Graves' ophthalmopathy and Graves' hyperthyroidism. The sequenced template was RNA, covering the TCR beta CDR3 region. Following a first-round RT-PCR that used HTBI primers, a second-round multiplex PCR was carried out. TCRdb fed the multiplex PCR reads into MiXCR, producing one record per CDR3 protein. The table has more than 550,000 distinct CDR3 sequences, about two fifths seen once. Material for sequencing was peripheral blood. The source is an adult man with Graves' ophthalmopathy.

The V call is TRBV19, the J call TRBJ2-3; 10 bases map to TRBD1. V was pared by 8 bases and J by 1 base, with 0 bases of the junction left unmatched. The CDR3 spans 13 residues. Germline lookup yields CDR1 LNHDA and CDR2 SQIVND (reference sequence). The CDR3 DNA sequence: TGTGCCAGTGGGACAGGGGGCACAGATACGCAGTATTTT. Residues: CASGTGGTDTQYF.

This clonotype was picked up many times. The chain uses TRBV11-1 and TRBJ2-7, with a possible D match to TRBD2 (5 bases). This CDR3 is built from 12 residues. Germline loops: CDR1 SGHAT, CDR2 FQDESV (reference sequence). V was cut by 4 bases and J by 3 bases, with 7 bases left in between. The CDR3 DNA sequence: TGTGCCAGCAGCTCGGCGGGCTACGAGCAGTACTTC. It specifies CASSSAGYEQYF.

V usage is TRBV25-1 and J usage is TRBJ1-2, with D possibly being TRBD1 (5 bases). From germline, CDR1 is MGHDK and CDR2 SYGVNS. Trimming cost V 3 bases and J 5 bases, with 13 bases left between them. The CDR3 runs 14 residues. CDR3 coding DNA: TGTGCCAGCAGTGAGACCGGGGCGCGGTATGGCTACACCTTC. It is translated as CASSETGARYGYTF.

The rearrangement joins TRBV7-4 to TRBJ1-5; D perhaps matches TRBD1 (5 bases). Trimming removed 6 bases at V and 11 bases at J, with 17 bases between. Germline-derived CDR1 and CDR2 are SGHVT and SQSDAQ. The CDR3 sequence is 13 residues long. In DNA form, the CDR3 reads TGTGCCAGCAGTGAGGACATAGGAGAGACCCAGCATTTT. It is translated as CASSEDIGETQHF. Full variable domain (outside the CDR3, taken from reference TRBV7-4 and TRBJ1-5): GAGVSQSPRYKVAKRGRDVALRCDSISGHVTLYWYRQTLGQGSEVLTYSQSDAQRDKSGRPSGRFSAERPERSVSTLKIQRTEQGDSAVYLCASSEDIGETQHFGDGTRLSIL.

The sample holds many counts of this clonotype. The rearrangement uses TRBV19 and TRBJ1-5; TRBD1 matches at 9 bases. After removal of 4 bases from V and 0 bases from J, the junction contained 7 bases not matched to a gene. Germline V lookup: CDR1 LNHDA, CDR2 SQIVND (reference sequence). CDR3 length equals 17 residues. The DNA for the CDR3 is TGTGCCAGTAGTACGGACAGGGGCGGTTATAGCAATCAGCCCCAGCATTTT. This codes for CASSTDRGGYSNQPQHF.

This clonotype was observed many times. This chain joins TRBV24-1 and TRBJ2-5; D not resolved. CDR1 and CDR2 (germline): KGHDR, SFDVKD. The CDR3 runs 13 residues. Trimming shortened V by 5 bases and J by 5 bases, and 11 bases separated the two germline ends. The CDR3 here is CATSASTTETQYF. In DNA, the CDR3 is TGTGCCACCAGTGCAAGTACGACGGAGACCCAGTACTTC.

Regarding this clonotype: Given a much more abundant clone one base away, this may be a read error. The chain employs TRBV7-9 and TRBJ1-1, with D hard to call. The CDR3 loop spans 14 amino acids. Germline V gene data show CDR1 as SEHNR and CDR2 as FQNEAQ (reference sequence). CDR3 nucleotide sequence: TGTGCCACCAGCCTAGGTCCCCCGAACACTGAAGCTTTCTTT. Translated, it gives CATSLGPPNTEAFF.

The V call is TRBV10-3, the J call TRBJ2-7, with TRBD2 identical over 7 bases. The CDR3 runs 13 residues. V was clipped by 8 bases and J by 7 bases; unmatched bases: 11. Germline V gene lookup returns CDR1 ENHRY and CDR2 SYGVKD. The CDR3 spells CAIGGGRDGEQYF. The CDR3 nucleotides are TGTGCCATCGGAGGAGGGAGGGATGGTGAGCAGTACTTC.

A note on this clonotype: A single base separates this from a much larger clone, so it may be a read error. V usage is TRBV10-3 and J usage is TRBJ2-7, with a weak D call TRBD1 (6 bases). The CDR3 sequence is 11 residues long. V dropped 10 bases and J dropped 6 bases, with 13 bases sitting between them. Per the germline V gene, CDR1 is ENHRY and CDR2 is SYGVKD. The CDR3 DNA is TGTGCCAGCTGGGGGCTCGGCGAGCAGTACTTC. Its translation is CASWGLGEQYF.

Of note for this clonotype: No conserved phenylalanine or tryptophan is present at the end of the CDR3, so a read error is the likely explanation. No DNA is shown, since the ends of the CDR3 on it are uncertain; the CDR3 is the one TCRdb lists. J is TRBJ1-3 and V is TRBV10-3. Both ends counted, the CDR3 spans 9 residues. Per germline, CDR1 ENHRY and CDR2 SYGVKD. The CDR3 here is CAIRTQLNT.

This rearrangement joins TRBV7-8 to TRBJ2-7; 9 nucleotides line up with TRBD1. CDR1 and CDR2 from the germline V gene are SGHVS and FQNEAQ. CDR3 length: 17 amino acids. After removal of 8 bases from V and 7 bases from J, the junction contained 21 bases not matched to a gene. The CDR3 DNA is TGTGCCAGCTCACCACTGTTACCGGGACAGGGAACGGGGGAGCAGTACTTC. It encodes CASSPLLPGQGTGEQYF.

This clonotype appeared a few times. The chain combines TRBV7-9 with TRBJ2-1, with 7 bases matching TRBD2. The CDR3 runs 12 residues. Losses at the gene ends were 9 bases for V and 12 bases for J; bases not matched to a gene: 11. Germline CDR1 and CDR2: SEHNR and FQNEAQ (reference sequence). CDR3 protein: CASTASGLVQFF. The CDR3 bases are TGTGCCAGTACCGCTAGCGGTCTTGTGCAGTTCTTC.

Concerning this clonotype: A single base separates this from a much larger clone, so it may be a read error. The V and J genes are TRBV7-8 and TRBJ2-7; TRBD1 aligns across 10 bases. Germline assignment: CDR1 SGHVS and CDR2 FQNEAQ. The CDR3 loop spans 15 amino acids. In DNA, the CDR3 is TGTGCCAGCAGCCCAAGGACAGGGGGAGGATACGAGCGGTACTTC. It specifies CASSPRTGGGYERYF.

In this sample, this clonotype turned up a few times. The chain is built from TRBV6-6 and TRBJ2-7; the D call may be TRBD1 or TRBD2 (5 bases each). V was clipped by 2 bases and J by 3 bases, with 11 bases between them. Germline V gene lookup returns CDR1 MNHNY and CDR2 SVGAGI (reference sequence). The CDR3 loop spans 14 amino acids. The CDR3 loop is CASSYGGEIYEQYF. The CDR3 coding sequence is TGTGCCAGCAGTTACGGGGGAGAGATCTACGAGCAGTACTTC.

This clonotype came up many times. CDR3 bases: TGTGCCAGCAGCGCGAGAGACAGGGGGCTTGATGGCTACACCTTC. Protein sequence: CASSARDRGLDGYTF. The chain recombines TRBV9 with TRBJ1-2, with 10 nucleotides matching TRBD1. V dropped 3 bases and J dropped 6; count of bases not matched to a gene: 8. The CDR3 contains 15 residues. CDR1 is SGDLS and CDR2 is YYNGEE in the germline V gene.

V gene TRBV25-1 combines with J gene TRBJ1-2; D remains unclear. CDR1 is MGHDK, CDR2 SYGVNS, per germline. The V and J ends lost 3 bases and 7 bases respectively, with 9 bases between them. The CDR3 is 12 residues long. The CDR3 reads CASSDLGFGYTF. The CDR3 nucleotides read TGTGCCAGCAGTGATCTGGGGTTTGGCTACACCTTC.

This clonotype was recorded at least ten times. J is TRBJ2-5 and V is TRBV6-6, with D possibly TRBD2 on 6 matching bases. V lost 0 bases and J lost 5, with 13 bases in between. CDR1 MNHNY and CDR2 SVGAGI come from the germline V gene (reference sequence). This CDR3 comprises 15 residues. Here the CDR3 DNA reads TGTGCCAGCAGTTACTCGATATCGGGGGATGAGACCCAGTACTTC. The encoded protein is CASSYSISGDETQYF.

This clonotype was counted at least ten times. The chain couples TRBV7-9 to TRBJ1-1, with no clear D. Germline lookup yields CDR1 SEHNR and CDR2 FQNEAQ (reference sequence). CDR3 length: 13 residues. Trimming took 5 bases from V and 5 from J, leaving 12 bases between them. CDR3 in amino acids: CASSPRTGTEAFF. In DNA form, the CDR3 reads TGTGCCAGCAGCCCCCGGACGGGAACTGAAGCTTTCTTT.

The rearrangement joins TRBV10-3 to TRBJ2-5, with D perhaps given as TRBD1 or TRBD2 (5 bases each). With 2 bases removed from V and 4 bases from J, the gap between germline ends came to 11 bases. CDR1 ENHRY and CDR2 SYGVKD come from the germline V gene. The CDR3 contains 14 residues. The CDR3 is CAISETGSGETQYF. CDR3 coding DNA: TGTGCCATCAGTGAGACAGGCAGCGGAGAGACCCAGTACTTC.

At least ten counts were recorded for this clonotype. The chain carries TRBV12-3 or TRBV12-4 and TRBJ1-5; D is unclear. The CDR3 sequence is 14 residues long. With 5 bases removed from V and 0 bases from J, the gap between germline ends came to 8 bases. The CDR3 region has the DNA TGTGCCAGCAGTCGGACGGATAGCAATCAGCCCCAGCATTTT. This codes for CASSRTDSNQPQHF.

The V gene is TRBV10-3, the J gene TRBJ1-4; D uncertain. This CDR3 contains 12 residues. CDR1 and CDR2 from the germline V gene are ENHRY and SYGVKD. Trimming pared 8 bases from V and 14 bases from J, leaving 18 bases between. CDR3 sequence: CAIAASGRTLFF. CDR3 bases: TGTGCCATCGCAGCTAGCGGGAGGACCCTGTTTTTT.

This clonotype was detected only once. V usage is TRBV2 and J usage is TRBJ1-2, with TRBD1 matching 9 bases. The CDR3 runs 15 residues. The junction had 8 bases not matched to a gene; V was cut back by 9 bases and J by 0 bases. Germline V gene sequence: CDR1 SNHLY, CDR2 FYNNEI. CDR3 sequence (DNA): TGTGCCAGAGAGACAGGGGGAATGGCTAACTATGGCTACACCTTC. Its protein is CARETGGMANYGYTF.

This clonotype was observed at least ten times. V usage is TRBV14 and J usage is TRBJ1-2; D call uncertain. The CDR3 extends over 12 amino acids. Per germline, CDR1 SGHDN and CDR2 FVKESK. V lost 2 bases and J 3 bases, leaving 4 bases between the germline ends. The CDR3 bases are TGTGCCAGCAGCCAACAGGACTATGGCTACACCTTC. Translated: CASSQQDYGYTF.

This clonotype was picked up many times. The V gene is TRBV2, the J gene TRBJ2-2; D is unclear. The germline gives CDR1 SNHLY, CDR2 FYNNEI. The CDR3 has 14 residues. V was trimmed by 3 bases and J by 0 bases, leaving 5 bases between them. CDR3 nucleotide sequence: TGTGCCAGCAGTGACGATTCGAACACCGGGGAGCTGTTTTTT. It yields the protein CASSDDSNTGELFF.

The chain has TRBV6-5 and TRBJ1-3, with a possible D match to TRBD1 (5 bases). The germline V gene encodes CDR1 MNHEY and CDR2 SVGAGI. V lost 2 bases to trimming and J lost 0 bases, with 5 bases between them. The CDR3 runs 14 residues. DNA for the CDR3: TGTGCCAGCAGTTACGACAGCTCTGGAAACACCATATATTTT. Encoded protein: CASSYDSSGNTIYF.

At least ten counts were recorded for this clonotype. The chain uses TRBV6-2 or TRBV6-3 and TRBJ2-5; tentatively, D is TRBD2 (6 bases). The length of the CDR3 is 17 residues. With 3 bases removed from V and 5 bases from J, the gap between germline ends came to 22 bases. Germline V lookup: CDR1 MNHEY, CDR2 SVGEGT. CDR3 sequence (DNA): TGTGCCAGCAGTTATTCTCCCAGTAGCGGCTACCGGGAGACCCAGTACTTC. The encoded protein is CASSYSPSSGYRETQYF.

This sequence joins TRBV29-1 and TRBJ1-1; 7 bases are shared with TRBD1. This CDR3 has 10 amino acids. Germline CDR1 and CDR2: SQVTM and ANQGSEA. Trimming at V came to 7 bases and at J to 6 bases, leaving 2 bases not matched to a gene. CDR3 residues: CSGTGPEAFF. The CDR3 bases are TGCAGCGGGACAGGTCCTGAAGCTTTCTTT.